The clone carrying this TCR beta chain has a count of ten or more. Unique molecular identifiers featured in how the TCRbeta library was prepared. One entry per CDR3 protein, called by TCRdb with MiXCR from the PCR reads. The sample yields just over 70,000 distinct CDR3 sequences, about 7% seen once. Trimming left V 2 bases short and J 0 bases short, with 7 bases between. This CDR3 is built from 13 residues. The germline V gene has CDR1 SQVTM and CDR2 ANQGSEA. The source of the sample is a study of T-cell reconstitution after alpha-beta-depleted transplantation in children. The source is a human donor who donated a stem cell graft to a child with acute lymphoblastic leukemia. The sequencing used PBMCs from the stem cell graft donor, collected from the stem cell graft. The chain couples TRBV29-1 to TRBJ1-2, with D perhaps matching TRBD1 (6 bases). CDR3 sequence reads: CSVEWDTNYGYTF. The DNA for the CDR3 is TGCAGCGTTGAATGGGACACTAACTATGGCTACACCTTC.